These 9 T cell receptor beta chains were sequenced from one sample in a study of blood T cell repertoires in COVID-19. This table comes from immunoSEQ multiplex PCR, and its TCRdb copy is limited to in-frame clones, with some not included. The repertoire holds 130,000 to 150,000 clones, with roughly 88% as singletons. Sequencing was performed on PBMCs or T cells enriched from blood (not recorded which). The source of these receptors is a woman aged 25 to 39 with acute COVID-19.

This clone was detected once. This chain joins TRBV20-1 and TRBJ2-4, with D possibly matching TRBD2 (5 bases). The CDR3 contains 17 residues. CDR1 and CDR2 (germline): DFQATT, SNEGSKA (reference sequence). The V and J ends lost 3 bases and 0 bases respectively, with 18 bases between them. The chain's CDR3 is CSASWGSGDRAKNIQYF. DNA of the CDR3: TGCAGTGCTAGTTGGGGATCCGGGGATCGAGCCAAAAACATTCAGTACTTC.

J is TRBJ2-5 and V is TRBV19, with 11 bases aligning to TRBD2. The V and J ends lost 5 bases and 7 bases, in that order; junction bases with no gene match: 9. The germline V gene encodes CDR1 LNHDA and CDR2 SQIVND (reference sequence). The CDR3 consists of 15 residues. The CDR3 is CASSPQLAGGRTQYF. CDR3 DNA sequence: TGTGCCAGTAGTCCTCAGCTAGCGGGAGGTCGGACCCAGTACTTC.

J is TRBJ2-1 and V is TRBV10-2; 7 bases are shared with TRBD2. This CDR3 contains 17 residues. J was trimmed by 1 base and V by 6 bases; bases with no gene match: 12. The germline V gene encodes CDR1 WSHSY and CDR2 SAAADI. The CDR3 DNA is TGCGCCAGCAGAGGTATTAGTGGACTAGGGTCCTACAATGAGCAGTTCTTC. Encoded protein: CASRGISGLGSYNEQFF.

This clone was observed a single time. The chain has TRBV9 and TRBJ1-2; 9 bases match TRBD1. CDR3 size: 13 residues. Germline V gives CDR1 SGDLS, CDR2 YYNGEE. V dropped 5 bases and J dropped 6; count of bases not matched to a gene: 5. Here the CDR3 reads CASRNTGGNGYTF. CDR3 nucleotide sequence: TGTGCCAGCAGAAACACAGGGGGCAATGGCTACACCTTC.

This clone was picked up a small number of times. This chain uses TRBV27 with TRBJ1-1; D perhaps matches TRBD1 (6 bases). V lost 7 bases and J lost 4, with 13 bases in between. CDR3 length equals 13 residues. Germline values: CDR1 MNHEY, CDR2 SMNVEV (reference sequence). This CDR3 reads CASKVQGITEAFF. CDR3 nucleotides: TGTGCCAGCAAGGTTCAGGGGATCACTGAAGCTTTCTTT.

The rearrangement joins TRBV9 to TRBJ1-6; possibly TRBD1 for D (6 bases). CDR3 length: 14 amino acids. Trimming cost V 3 bases and J 5 bases, with 9 bases left between them. Germline CDR1 SGDLS, CDR2 YYNGEE. This CDR3 reads CASSEGVDNSPLHF. Here the CDR3 DNA reads TGTGCCAGCAGCGAGGGGGTAGATAATTCACCCCTCCACTTT.

The chain uses TRBV18 and TRBJ2-2, with D possibly being TRBD2 (5 bases). Germline CDR1 KGHSH, CDR2 LQKENI. The V end was cut by 0 bases, the J end by 7 bases, with 9 bases between. The CDR3 runs to 14 residues. DNA for the CDR3: TGTGCCAGCTCACCACCGAGCCGGGGCGGGGAGCTGTTTTTT. Protein sequence: CASSPPSRGGELFF.

This chain uses TRBV21-1 with TRBJ2-2; the table's D call, TRBD2, was not checked against the DNA. TRBV21-1 is shown as a pseudogene. The CDR3 extends over 16 amino acids. The CDR3 DNA reads as TGTGCCAGCAGCAATCGTCAGCGGGTGGGTACCGGGGAGCTGTTTTTT. Its protein is CASSNRQRVGTGELFF.

V is TRBV6-6 and J is TRBJ2-7; TRBD1 might be the D (6 bases). Trimming cost V 2 bases and J 5 bases, with 13 bases left between them. The CDR3 spans 14 residues. The germline V gene encodes CDR1 MNHNY and CDR2 SVGAGI (reference sequence). The CDR3 sequence: CASSYGGQADEQYF. CDR3 nucleotide sequence: TGTGCCAGCAGTTACGGGGGCCAGGCGGACGAGCAGTACTTC.